This paragraph reports one T cell receptor beta chain. This entry comes from a study of blood T cell repertoires in COVID-19. Study overall: The study drew acute and convalescent COVID-19 samples from the United States, Italy and Spain. Sample material is recorded as cDNA or gDNA derived from T cells, B-cell-depleted T cells, or PBMCs.

Germline V lookup: CDR1 SGHRS, CDR2 YFSETQ. The CDR3 totals 16 residues. Trimming cost V 0 bases and J 7 bases, with 16 bases left between them. In the original workflow: Researchers report that nucleated cell counts were estimated from reference gene primer amplification. Sequencing was performed with immunoSEQ multiplex PCR; in TCRdb, only in-frame clones are kept and a portion is missing. V and J calls and clone size are copied from that table; D and trimming were computed from the DNA. The table records more than 65,000 clones, approximately 90% of them present only once. The chain links TRBV5-1 to TRBJ1-4, with D maybe TRBD1 (5 bases). This TCR came from a human donor in a cohort sampled during active COVID-19. Material for sequencing was peripheral blood. CDR3 sequence: CASSLAPGGASEKLFF. In DNA form, the CDR3 reads TGCGCCAGCAGCTTGGCCCCCGGGGGAGCCTCTGAAAAACTGTTTTTT.